Presented here are 18 T cell receptor beta chains from one specimen sequenced in a study of T-cell reconstitution after alpha-beta-depleted transplantation in children. The authors prepared the TCRbeta library with unique molecular identifiers. A single record per CDR3 protein comes from TCRdb applying MiXCR to the PCR reads. The sample contains around 17,000 distinct CDR3 sequences, 4.5% to 5.5% of which appear only once. The sample was PBMCs, taken before TCRalphabeta/CD19-depleted stem cell transplant. The receptors here all came from a boy aged 5-17 years with acute lymphoblastic leukemia, due to receive a stem cell transplant.

This clonotype was recorded many times. V usage is TRBV12-3 or TRBV12-4 and J usage is TRBJ1-4; weak D call: TRBD1 (5 bases). The V end was cut by 3 bases, the J end by 8 bases, with 13 bases between. This CDR3 contains 14 residues. The CDR3 DNA reads TGTGCCAGCAGTTTTGGGGGGGGGAGCGAAAAACTGTTTTTT. This sequence encodes CASSFGGGSEKLFF.

This clonotype came up many times. V and J are TRBV5-6 and TRBJ2-7, with 7 bases fitting TRBD1. V dropped 4 bases and J dropped 1; count of bases not matched to a gene: 8. The CDR3 has 15 amino acids. Germline-derived CDR1 and CDR2 are SGHDT and YYEEEE. The chain's CDR3 is CASSTPGQPSYEQYF. The DNA of the CDR3 is TGTGCCAGCAGCACCCCGGGACAGCCGTCCTACGAGCAGTACTTC. Full variable domain (outside the CDR3, taken from reference TRBV5-6 and TRBJ2-7): DAGVTQSPTHLIKTRGQQVTLRCSPKSGHDTVSWYQQALGQGPQFIFQYYEEEERQRGNFPDRFSGHQFPNYSSELNVNALLLGDSALYLCASSTPGQPSYEQYFGPGTRLTVT.

There are many counts of this clonotype. CDR3 region: CASSFGEEKYF. The CDR3 nucleotides are TGTGCCAGCAGCTTCGGTGAAGAAAAGTACTTC. This chain uses TRBV5-4 with TRBJ2-7; D is ambiguous. V lost 2 bases and J 11 bases, leaving 11 bases between the germline ends. Germline lookup yields CDR1 SGHNT and CDR2 YYREEE (reference sequence). This CDR3 region has 11 residues.

This clonotype was observed at least ten times. V usage is TRBV5-1 and J usage is TRBJ2-5; tentatively, D is TRBD2 (7 bases). The V gene lost 4 bases and the J gene lost 5 bases, with 21 bases spanning the gap. The germline gives CDR1 SGHRS, CDR2 YFSETQ. This CDR3 has 16 residues. DNA for the CDR3: TGCGCCAGCAGCACAAACCCCGGGGGGCCCCGGGAGACCCAGTACTTC. Translation gives CASSTNPGGPRETQYF.

By proportion, this clonotype is medium-sized. V is TRBV5-5 and J is TRBJ2-7, with 11 nucleotides matching TRBD1. CDR1 is SGHKS, CDR2 YYEKEE, per germline (reference sequence). CDR3 length: 15 residues. The junction had 9 bases not matched to a gene; V was cut back by 5 bases and J by 5 bases. The CDR3 DNA follows: TGTGCCAGCAGTCCAGGACAGGGGGCTCTGAACGAGCAGTACTTC. This translates into CASSPGQGALNEQYF.

There are many counts of this clonotype. The chain has TRBV18 and TRBJ1-6; D call uncertain. The CDR3 is made up of 16 amino acids. Germline V gene lookup returns CDR1 KGHSH and CDR2 LQKENI. Deletions cut 6 bases from V and 5 bases from J, with 17 bases between. CDR3 sequence reads: CASSRVSSGDNSPLHF. The CDR3 bases are TGTGCCAGCTCTCGAGTCTCCTCCGGGGATAATTCACCCCTCCACTTT.

About this clonotype: A much larger clone lies one base from this, so it may be a read error. This chain connects TRBV5-4 to TRBJ2-5; 7 nucleotides line up with TRBD2. Germline V lookup: CDR1 SGHNT, CDR2 YYREEE (reference sequence). The CDR3 runs to 14 residues. The CDR3 DNA sequence: TGTGCCAGCGGCTTGAGGCGGGAGTCAGAGACCCAGTACTTC. Its translation: CASGLRRESETQYF.

This clonotype came up many times. V usage is TRBV7-9 and J usage is TRBJ2-5; 8 nucleotides agree with TRBD1. This CDR3 spans 14 amino acids. After removal of 5 bases from V and 5 bases from J, the junction contained 7 bases not matched to a gene. The germline CDR1 and CDR2 sequences are SEHNR and FQNEAQ (reference sequence). The CDR3 loop is CASSPRTGWETQYF. In DNA form, the CDR3 reads TGTGCCAGCAGCCCTCGGACAGGGTGGGAGACCCAGTACTTC.

This clonotype counts as medium-sized. This chain connects TRBV13 to TRBJ2-5; D ambiguous. Germline V gene data show CDR1 as PRHDT and CDR2 as FYEKMQ (reference sequence). Deletions cut 4 bases from V and 2 bases from J, with 8 bases between. The CDR3 is 13 amino acids. CDR3 residues: CASSSDLQETQYF. In nucleotides, the CDR3 is TGTGCCAGCAGCTCGGACCTACAAGAGACCCAGTACTTC.

This clonotype was found many times. The chain is built from TRBV24-1 and TRBJ1-4; 9 bases line up with TRBD1. The CDR3 has 16 residues. V gave up 4 bases and J gave up 5 bases; unmatched junction bases: 7. In germline, CDR1 is KGHDR, CDR2 SFDVKD. The CDR3 bases are TGTGCCACCAGTGAGGCCGGGACAGGGATGAATGAAAAACTGTTTTTT. Translated: CATSEAGTGMNEKLFF.

Comment on this clonotype: A much bigger clone sits one base away, suggesting this may be a read error. V gene TRBV2 combines with J gene TRBJ2-3; the match to TRBD1 covers 7 bases. CDR1 SNHLY and CDR2 FYNNEI come from the germline V gene. This CDR3 comprises 19 residues. The CDR3 sequence is CTFSAWDSAYSTLTDTQYF. The CDR3 nucleotides are TGTACCTTCAGTGCCTGGGACAGTGCATACTCAACCCTCACAGATACGCAGTATTTT.

By its share, this clonotype is medium-sized (0.01 to 0.1%). The DNA for the CDR3 is TGTGCCGGGGGGTTTGGGGGCACAGATACGCAGTATTTT. This sequence encodes CAGGFGGTDTQYF. The chain links TRBV12-3 or TRBV12-4 to TRBJ2-3, with D possibly matching TRBD2 (6 bases). This CDR3 region has 13 residues. V was shortened by 11 bases and J by 1 base, with 13 bases between the two germline ends.

This clonotype was counted many times. The chain uses TRBV15 and TRBJ2-1, with TRBD2 matching over 7 bases. J was trimmed by 7 bases and V by 1 base; bases with no gene match: 16. This CDR3 is 18 amino acids long. CDR1 and CDR2 (germline): LNHNV, YYDKDF (reference sequence). CDR3 bases: TGTGCCACCAGCAGAGTATATAGCCTAGCGGACCTTGGGAATGAGCAGTTCTTC. This sequence encodes CATSRVYSLADLGNEQFF. Variable domain in full (rest from reference TRBV15 and TRBJ2-1): DAMVIQNPRYQVTQFGKPVTLSCSQTLNHNVMYWYQQKSSQAPKLLFHYYDKDFNNEADTPDNFQSRRPNTSFCFLDIRSPGLGDTAMYLCATSRVYSLADLGNEQFFGPGTRLTVL.

This clonotype was detected many times. This chain joins TRBV11-2 and TRBJ2-1, with 8 nucleotides matching TRBD2. Germline loops: CDR1 SGHAT, CDR2 FQNNGV. CDR3 length equals 17 residues. Unmatched junction bases numbered 8, after V lost 0 bases and J lost 4 bases. The CDR3 nucleotides read TGTGCCAGCAGCTTAGAGGGAGGCGGGAGGTTTTACAATGAGCAGTTCTTC. Its translation: CASSLEGGGRFYNEQFF.

This clonotype was seen at least ten times. V usage is TRBV2 and J usage is TRBJ1-2; TRBD1 might be the D (5 bases). The CDR3 runs to 15 residues. With 3 bases removed from V and 0 bases from J, the gap between germline ends came to 11 bases. Germline lookup yields CDR1 SNHLY and CDR2 FYNNEI. CDR3 bases: TGTGCCAGCAGTGACAGGAGGGACTCTAACTATGGCTACACCTTC. This codes for CASSDRRDSNYGYTF.

This clonotype was picked up many times. The J gene is TRBJ2-5, the V gene TRBV5-4; TRBD2 matches at 11 bases. This CDR3 spans 17 amino acids. The J segment lost 5 bases and the V segment lost 0 bases, leaving 9 bases of the junction unmatched. Germline assignment: CDR1 SGHNT and CDR2 YYREEE (reference sequence). This chain's CDR3 is CASSLETTSGVGETQYF. The CDR3 DNA sequence: TGTGCCAGCAGCTTGGAGACGACTAGCGGGGTTGGGGAGACCCAGTACTTC.

Judged by abundance, this clonotype is medium-sized. This chain links TRBV12-3 or TRBV12-4 with TRBJ1-5; D unclear. Trimming shortened V by 8 bases and J by 1 base, and 9 bases separated the two germline ends. This CDR3 region has 13 residues. CDR3 protein: CASSFKSNQPQHF. CDR3 DNA sequence: TGTGCCAGCTCGTTTAAAAGCAATCAGCCCCAGCATTTT.

This clonotype has ten or more counts. The V call is TRBV20-1, the J call TRBJ2-1, with D hard to call. CDR3 size: 10 residues. CDR1 DFQATT and CDR2 SNEGSKA come from the germline V gene (reference sequence). Trimming pared 3 bases from V and 3 bases from J, leaving 0 bases between. This CDR3 reads CSASYNEQFF. As DNA, the CDR3 is TGCAGTGCTAGCTACAATGAGCAGTTCTTC.